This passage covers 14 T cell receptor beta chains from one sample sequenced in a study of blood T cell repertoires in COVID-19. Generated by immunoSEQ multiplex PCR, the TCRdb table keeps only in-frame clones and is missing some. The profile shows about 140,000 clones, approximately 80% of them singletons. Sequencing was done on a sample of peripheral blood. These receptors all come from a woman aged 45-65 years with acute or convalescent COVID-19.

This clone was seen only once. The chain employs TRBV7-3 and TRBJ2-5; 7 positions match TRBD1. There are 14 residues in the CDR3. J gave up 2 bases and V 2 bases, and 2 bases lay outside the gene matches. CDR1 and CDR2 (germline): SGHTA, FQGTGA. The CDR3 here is CASSLQGQQETQYF. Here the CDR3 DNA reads TGTGCCAGCAGCTTACAGGGACAGCAAGAGACCCAGTACTTC.

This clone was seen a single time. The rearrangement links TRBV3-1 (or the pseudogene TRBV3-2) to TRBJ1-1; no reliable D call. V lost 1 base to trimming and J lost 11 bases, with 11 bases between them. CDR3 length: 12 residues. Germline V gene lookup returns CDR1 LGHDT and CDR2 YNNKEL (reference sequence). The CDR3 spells CASSQAAGAAFF. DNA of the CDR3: TGTGCCAGCAGCCAAGCGGCGGGAGCCGCTTTCTTT.

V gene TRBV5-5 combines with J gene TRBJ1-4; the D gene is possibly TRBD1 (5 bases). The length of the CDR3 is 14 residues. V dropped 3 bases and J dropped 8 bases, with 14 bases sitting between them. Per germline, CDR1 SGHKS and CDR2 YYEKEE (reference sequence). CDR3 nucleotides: TGTGCCAGCAGCTCCCCAGGGTTAGGCGAAAAACTGTTTTTT. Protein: CASSSPGLGEKLFF.

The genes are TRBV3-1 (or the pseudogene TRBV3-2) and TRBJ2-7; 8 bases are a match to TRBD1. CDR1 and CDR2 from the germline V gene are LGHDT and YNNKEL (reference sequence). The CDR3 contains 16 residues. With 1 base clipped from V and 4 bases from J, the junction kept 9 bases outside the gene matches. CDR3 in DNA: TGTGCCAGCAGCCAAGTGCTCAGGGGGCATAGTTACGAGCAGTACTTC. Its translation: CASSQVLRGHSYEQYF.

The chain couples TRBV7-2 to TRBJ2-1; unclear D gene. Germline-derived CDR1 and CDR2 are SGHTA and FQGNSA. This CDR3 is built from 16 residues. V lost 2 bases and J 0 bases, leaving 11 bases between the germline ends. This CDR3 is CASSLSISSSYNEQFF. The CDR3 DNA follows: TGTGCCAGCAGCTTAAGTATTTCTAGCTCCTACAATGAGCAGTTCTTC.

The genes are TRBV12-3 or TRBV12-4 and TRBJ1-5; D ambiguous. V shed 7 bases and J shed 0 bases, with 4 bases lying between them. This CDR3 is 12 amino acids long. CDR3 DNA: TGTGCCAGCACCCATAGCAATCAGCCCCAGCATTTT. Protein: CASTHSNQPQHF.

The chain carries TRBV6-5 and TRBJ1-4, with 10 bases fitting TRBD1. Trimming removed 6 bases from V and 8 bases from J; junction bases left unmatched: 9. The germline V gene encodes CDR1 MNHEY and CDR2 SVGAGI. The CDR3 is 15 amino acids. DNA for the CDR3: TGTGCCAGCAGAGACAGGGGGCTTATGAACGAAAAACTGTTTTTT. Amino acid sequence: CASRDRGLMNEKLFF.

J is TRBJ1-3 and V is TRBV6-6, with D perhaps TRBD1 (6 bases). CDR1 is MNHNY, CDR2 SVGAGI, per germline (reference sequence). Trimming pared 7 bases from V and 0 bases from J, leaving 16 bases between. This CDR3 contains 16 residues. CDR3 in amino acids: CASTGGSGRSGNTIYF. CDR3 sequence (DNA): TGTGCCAGCACGGGGGGCTCGGGACGCTCTGGAAACACCATATATTTT.

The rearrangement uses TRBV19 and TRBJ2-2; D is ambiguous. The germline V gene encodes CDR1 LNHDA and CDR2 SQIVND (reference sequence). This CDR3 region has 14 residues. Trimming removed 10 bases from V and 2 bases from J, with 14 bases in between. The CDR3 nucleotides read TGTGCCACATCTCCGCGGATTAACACCGGGGAGCTGTTTTTT. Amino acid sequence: CATSPRINTGELFF.

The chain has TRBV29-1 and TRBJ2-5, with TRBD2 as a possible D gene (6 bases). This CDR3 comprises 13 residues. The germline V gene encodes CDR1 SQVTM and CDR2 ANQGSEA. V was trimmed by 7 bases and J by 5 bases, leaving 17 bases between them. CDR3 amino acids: CSADGGELETQYF. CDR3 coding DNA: TGCAGCGCCGATGGAGGGGAATTGGAGACCCAGTACTTC.

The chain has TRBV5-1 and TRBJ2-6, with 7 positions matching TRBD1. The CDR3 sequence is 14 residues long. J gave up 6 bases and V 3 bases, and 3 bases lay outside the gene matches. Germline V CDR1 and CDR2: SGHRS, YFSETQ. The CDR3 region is CASSSGQAANVLTF. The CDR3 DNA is TGCGCCAGCAGCTCCGGACAGGCGGCCAACGTCCTGACTTTC. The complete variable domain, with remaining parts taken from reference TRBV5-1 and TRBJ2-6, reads KAGVTQTPRYLIKTRGQQVTLSCSPISGHRSVSWYQQTPGQGLQFLFEYFSETQRNKGNFPGRFSGRQFSNSRSEMNVSTLELGDSALYLCASSSGQAANVLTFGAGSRLTVL.

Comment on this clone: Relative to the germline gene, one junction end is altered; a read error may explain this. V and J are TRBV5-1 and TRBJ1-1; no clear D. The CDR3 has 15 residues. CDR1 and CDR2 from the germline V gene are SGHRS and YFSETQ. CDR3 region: CASTIFGNRGTEAFF. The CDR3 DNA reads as TGCGCGAGCACGATATTTGGGAATCGGGGCACTGAAGCTTTCTTT.

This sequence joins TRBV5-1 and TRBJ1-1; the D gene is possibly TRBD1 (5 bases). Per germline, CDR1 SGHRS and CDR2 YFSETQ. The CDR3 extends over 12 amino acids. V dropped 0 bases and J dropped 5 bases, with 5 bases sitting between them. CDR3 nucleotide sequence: TGCGCCAGCAGCTTGGAGGGGACTGAAGCTTTCTTT. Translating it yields CASSLEGTEAFF.

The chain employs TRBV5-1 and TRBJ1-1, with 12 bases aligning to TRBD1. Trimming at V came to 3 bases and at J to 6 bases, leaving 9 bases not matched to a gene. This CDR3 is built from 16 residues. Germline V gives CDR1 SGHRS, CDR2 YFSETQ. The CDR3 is CASSWGPGQGAAEAFF. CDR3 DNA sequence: TGCGCCAGCAGCTGGGGCCCGGGACAGGGGGCCGCTGAAGCTTTCTTT.